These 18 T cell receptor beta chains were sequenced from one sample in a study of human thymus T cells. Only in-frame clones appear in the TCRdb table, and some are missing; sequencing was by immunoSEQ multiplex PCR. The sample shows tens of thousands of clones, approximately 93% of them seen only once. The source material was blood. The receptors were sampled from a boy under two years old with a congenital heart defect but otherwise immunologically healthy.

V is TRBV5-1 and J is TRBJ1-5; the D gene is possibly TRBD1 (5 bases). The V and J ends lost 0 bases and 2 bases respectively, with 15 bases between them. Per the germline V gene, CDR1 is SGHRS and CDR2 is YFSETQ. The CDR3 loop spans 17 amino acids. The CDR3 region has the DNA TGCGCCAGCAGCTTGGGATCAGGCCAAGGGGGCAATCAGCCCCAGCATTTT. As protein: CASSLGSGQGGNQPQHF.

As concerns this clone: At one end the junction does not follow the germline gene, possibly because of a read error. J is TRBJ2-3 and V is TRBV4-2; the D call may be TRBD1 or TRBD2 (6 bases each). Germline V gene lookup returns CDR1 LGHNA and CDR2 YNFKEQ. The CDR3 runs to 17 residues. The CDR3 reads CASNQQSQGRSTDTQYF. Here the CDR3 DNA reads TGTGCCAGCAACCAACAGTCGCAGGGGAGGAGCACAGATACGCAGTATTTT.

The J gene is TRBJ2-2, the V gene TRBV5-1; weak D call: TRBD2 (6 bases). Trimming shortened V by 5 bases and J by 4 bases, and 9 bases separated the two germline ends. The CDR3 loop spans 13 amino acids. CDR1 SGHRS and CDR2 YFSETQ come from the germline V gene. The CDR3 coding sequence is TGCGCCAGCAGGCAGGGAGGCACCGGGGAGCTGTTTTTT. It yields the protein CASRQGGTGELFF. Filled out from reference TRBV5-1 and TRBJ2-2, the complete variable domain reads KAGVTQTPRYLIKTRGQQVTLSCSPISGHRSVSWYQQTPGQGLQFLFEYFSETQRNKGNFPGRFSGRQFSNSRSEMNVSTLELGDSALYLCASRQGGTGELFFGEGSRLTVL.

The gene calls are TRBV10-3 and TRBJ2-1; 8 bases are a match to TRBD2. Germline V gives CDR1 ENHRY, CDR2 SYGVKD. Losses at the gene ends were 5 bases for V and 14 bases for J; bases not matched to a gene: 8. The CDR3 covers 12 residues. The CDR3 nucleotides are TGTGCCATCAGTCCGGGCGGGACTAGGGAGTTCTTC. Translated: CAISPGGTREFF.

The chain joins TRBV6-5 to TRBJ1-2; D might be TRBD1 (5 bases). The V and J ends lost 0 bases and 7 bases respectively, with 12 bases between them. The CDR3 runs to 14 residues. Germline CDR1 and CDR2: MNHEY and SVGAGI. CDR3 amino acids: CASSYSIQGGGYTF. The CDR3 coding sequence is TGTGCCAGCAGTTACTCGATCCAGGGAGGTGGCTACACCTTC.

CDR3 coding DNA: TGTGCCAGCAGCCCCAGGGGAGAAGGCTACACCTTC. Translating gives CASSPRGEGYTF. The V call is TRBV7-2, the J call TRBJ1-2; D is perhaps TRBD1 (6 bases). This CDR3 comprises 12 residues. V was pared by 5 bases and J by 8 bases, with 12 bases between. Per germline, CDR1 SGHTA and CDR2 FQGNSA.

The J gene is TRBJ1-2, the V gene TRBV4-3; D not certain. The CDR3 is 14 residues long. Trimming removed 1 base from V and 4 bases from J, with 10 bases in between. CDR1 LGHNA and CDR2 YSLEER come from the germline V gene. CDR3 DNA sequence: TGCGCCAGCAGCCAAGCTCAAATCCGCTATGGCTACACCTTC. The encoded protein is CASSQAQIRYGYTF.

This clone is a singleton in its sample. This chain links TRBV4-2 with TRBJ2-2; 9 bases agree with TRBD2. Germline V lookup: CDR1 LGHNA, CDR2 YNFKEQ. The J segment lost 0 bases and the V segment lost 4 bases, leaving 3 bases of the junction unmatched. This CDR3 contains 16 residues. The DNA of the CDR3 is TGTGCCAGCAGCCGGAGCGGGGGGTCGAACACCGGGGAGCTGTTTTTT. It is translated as CASSRSGGSNTGELFF.

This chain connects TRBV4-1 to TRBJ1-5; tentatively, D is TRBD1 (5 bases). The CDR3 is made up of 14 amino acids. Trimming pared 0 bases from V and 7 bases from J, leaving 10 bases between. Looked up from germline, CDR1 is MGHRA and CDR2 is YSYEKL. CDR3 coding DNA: TGCGCCAGCAGCCAAGATTCAGGGTTCCAGCCCCAGCATTTT. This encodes CASSQDSGFQPQHF.

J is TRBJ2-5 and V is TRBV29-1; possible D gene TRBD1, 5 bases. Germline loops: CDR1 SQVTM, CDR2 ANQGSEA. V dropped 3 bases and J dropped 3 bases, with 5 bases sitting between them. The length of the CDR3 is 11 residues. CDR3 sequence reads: CSVDREETQYF. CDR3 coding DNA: TGCAGCGTTGACAGGGAAGAGACCCAGTACTTC.

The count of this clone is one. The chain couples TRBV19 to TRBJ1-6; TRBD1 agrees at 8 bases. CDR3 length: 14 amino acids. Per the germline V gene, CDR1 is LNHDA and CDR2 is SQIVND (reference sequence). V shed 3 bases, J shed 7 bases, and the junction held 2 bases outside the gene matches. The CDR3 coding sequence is TGTGCCAGTAGTATCTCAGGGGGCAATTCACCCCTCCACTTT. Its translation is CASSISGGNSPLHF.

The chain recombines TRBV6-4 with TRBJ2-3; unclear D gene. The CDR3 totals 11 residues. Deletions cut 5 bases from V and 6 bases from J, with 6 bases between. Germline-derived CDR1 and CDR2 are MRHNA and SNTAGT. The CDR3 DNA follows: TGTGCCAGCAGTACTGGTGATACGCAGTATTTT. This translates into CASSTGDTQYF.

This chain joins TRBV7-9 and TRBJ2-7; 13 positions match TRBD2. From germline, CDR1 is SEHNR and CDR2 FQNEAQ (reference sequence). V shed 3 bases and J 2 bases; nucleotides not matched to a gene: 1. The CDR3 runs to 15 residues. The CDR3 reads CASSFTSGGAYEQYF. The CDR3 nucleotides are TGTGCCAGCAGCTTTACTAGCGGGGGGGCCTACGAGCAGTACTTC.

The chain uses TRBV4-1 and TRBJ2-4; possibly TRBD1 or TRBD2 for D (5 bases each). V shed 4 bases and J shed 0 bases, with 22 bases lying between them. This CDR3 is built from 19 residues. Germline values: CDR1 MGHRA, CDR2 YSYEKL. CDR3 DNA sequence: TGCGCCAGCAGCCTCCTATGGGGACCCTTTTTATTAGCCAAAAACATTCAGTACTTC. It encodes CASSLLWGPFLLAKNIQYF.

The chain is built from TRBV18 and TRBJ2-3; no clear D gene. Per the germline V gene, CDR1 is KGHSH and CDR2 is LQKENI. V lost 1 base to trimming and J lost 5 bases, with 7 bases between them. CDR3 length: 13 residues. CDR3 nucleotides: TGTGCCAGCTCACCACGAGCACTAGATACGCAGTATTTT. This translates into CASSPRALDTQYF.

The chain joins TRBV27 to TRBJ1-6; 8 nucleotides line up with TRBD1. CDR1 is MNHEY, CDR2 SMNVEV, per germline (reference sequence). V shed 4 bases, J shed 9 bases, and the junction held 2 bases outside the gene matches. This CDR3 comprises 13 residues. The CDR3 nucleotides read TGTGCCAGCAGTTATCAGGGGGCTTCACCCCTCCACTTT. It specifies CASSYQGASPLHF.

The CDR3 region has the DNA TGTGCCAGCAGCTTCACGGAGGGCAATGAGCAGTTCTTC. Protein sequence: CASSFTEGNEQFF. The rearrangement joins TRBV7-9 to TRBJ2-1, with TRBD2 as a possible D gene (6 bases). CDR3 size: 13 residues. The germline CDR1 and CDR2 sequences are SEHNR and FQNEAQ (reference sequence). Between the trimmed V and J ends, which lost 3 bases and 6 bases, there was a span of 9 bases.

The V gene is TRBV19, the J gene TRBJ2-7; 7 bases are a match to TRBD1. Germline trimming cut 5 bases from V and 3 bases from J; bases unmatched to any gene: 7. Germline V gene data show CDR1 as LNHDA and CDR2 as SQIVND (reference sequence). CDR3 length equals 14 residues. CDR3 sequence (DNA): TGTGCCAGTAGTCCGTGGACAGGTATCTACGAGCAGTACTTC. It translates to CASSPWTGIYEQYF.